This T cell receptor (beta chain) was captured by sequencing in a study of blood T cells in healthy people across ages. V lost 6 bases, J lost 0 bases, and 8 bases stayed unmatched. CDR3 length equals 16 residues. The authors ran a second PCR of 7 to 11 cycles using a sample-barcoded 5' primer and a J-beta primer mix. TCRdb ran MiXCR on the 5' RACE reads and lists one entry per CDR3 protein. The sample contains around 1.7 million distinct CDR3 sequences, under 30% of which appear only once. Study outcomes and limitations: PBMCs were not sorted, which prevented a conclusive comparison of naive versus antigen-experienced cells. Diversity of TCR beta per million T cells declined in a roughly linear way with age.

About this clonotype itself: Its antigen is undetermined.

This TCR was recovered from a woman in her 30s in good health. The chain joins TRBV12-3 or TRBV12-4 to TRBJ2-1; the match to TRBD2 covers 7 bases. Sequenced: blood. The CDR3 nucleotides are TGTGCCAGCAGCCCGACTAGCACGAGCTCCTACAATGAGCAGTTCTTC. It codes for CASSPTSTSSYNEQFF.